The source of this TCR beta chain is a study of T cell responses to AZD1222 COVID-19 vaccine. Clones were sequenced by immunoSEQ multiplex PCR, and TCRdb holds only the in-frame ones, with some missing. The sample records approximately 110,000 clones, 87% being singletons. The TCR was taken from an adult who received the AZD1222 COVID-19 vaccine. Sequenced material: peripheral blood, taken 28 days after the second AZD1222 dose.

CDR3 coding DNA: TGTGCCAGCAGTCCATTGACGGAATTTAGCAATCAGCCCCAGCATTTT. Translated, it gives CASSPLTEFSNQPQHF. The chain joins TRBV27 to TRBJ1-5; no definite D call. V lost 5 bases, J lost 0 bases, and 14 bases lay in between. The CDR3 loop spans 16 amino acids. Germline CDR1 is MNHEY and CDR2 is SMNVEV (reference sequence).